These T cell receptor beta chains were read from a single sample in a study of cytomegalovirus exposure and HLA in healthy donors. Repertoires were generated with immunoSEQ multiplex PCR, while TCRdb's copy carries only in-frame clones and drops some. The repertoire has some 160,000 clones, roughly 80% of them found once; the top ten carry over 2%. Source material: PBMCs. These receptors were obtained from a man aged 55 to 70 in good health and CMV-seronegative. Each CDR3 is given with its conserved first and last residue. A D gene is named only where the DNA matches it firmly. Expanded clones are given a class, and other clones once, few, many or no size at all.

v_gene	abundance	d_gene	j_gene	CDR3aa	CDR3nt
TRBV4-2	.	TRBD1	TRBJ2-5	CASSQAAGGRETQYF	TGTGCCAGCAGCCAAGCAGCAGGGGGTAGGGAGACCCAGTACTTC
TRBV9	.	.	TRBJ1-2	CASRGAGYPF	TGTGCCAGCAGAGGGGCTGGCTACCCCTTC
TRBV4-2	.	.	TRBJ2-3	CASSQEFAATTDTQYF	TGTGCCAGCAGCCAAGAGTTCGCGGCCACCACAGATACGCAGTATTTT
TRBV5-1	once	.	TRBJ2-7	CASSLGGEGEQYF	TGCGCCAGCAGCTTGGGCGGAGAAGGTGAGCAGTACTTC
TRBV6-5	.	.	TRBJ1-4	CASSAGHQGEKLFF	TGTGCCAGCAGTGCCGGCCACCAGGGAGAAAAACTGTTTTTT
TRBV5-1	.	TRBD1	TRBJ1-1	CASSERQGGAEAFF	TGCGCCAGCAGCGAACGACAGGGGGGCGCTGAAGCTTTCTTT
TRBV6-6	once	.	TRBJ2-3	CASSYGDSTDTQYF	TGTGCCAGCAGTTACGGGGACTCCACAGATACGCAGTATTTT
TRBV7-8	.	.	TRBJ1-4	CASSYRVDNEKLFF	TGTGCCAGCAGCTACAGGGTGGATAATGAAAAACTGTTTTTT
TRBV4-2	.	TRBD2	TRBJ2-7	CASSQGLAGGPSEQYF	TGTGCCAGCAGCCAGGGACTAGCGGGGGGGCCGAGCGAGCAGTACTTC
TRBV29-1	.	.	TRBJ1-3	CSVGAYGIGTIYF	TGCAGCGTTGGGGCCTATGGAATCGGCACCATATATTTT
TRBV25-1	.	TRBD1	TRBJ2-3	CASSAGQPGTQYF	TGTGCCAGCAGTGCGGGACAGCCCGGTACGCAGTATTTT
TRBV13	.	TRBD1	TRBJ1-1	CASSLRSQGAPEAFF	TGTGCCAGCAGCTTACGCTCACAGGGGGCCCCTGAAGCTTTCTTT
TRBV5-1	.	.	TRBJ1-1	CASSWGEGEAFF	TGCGCCAGCAGCTGGGGGGAAGGGGAAGCTTTCTTT
TRBV27	.	.	TRBJ2-3	CASSFPYTDTQYF	TGTGCCAGCAGTTTTCCGTACACAGATACGCAGTATTTT
TRBV13	.	.	TRBJ2-5	CASSLGQGQTQYF	TGTGCCAGCAGCTTAGGACAGGGACAGACCCAGTACTTC
TRBV5-1	.	.	TRBJ2-7	CASSLDRDHEQYF	TGCGCCAGCAGCTTGGACAGGGACCACGAGCAGTACTTC
TRBV7-6	.	TRBD2	TRBJ2-7	CASSSTSGGYEQYF	TGTGCCAGCAGCTCAACTAGCGGGGGCTACGAGCAGTACTTC
TRBV5-1	.	TRBD1	TRBJ2-3	CASSASGTGGTSADTQYF	TGCGCCAGCAGCGCGTCCGGGACAGGGGGCACTTCGGCAGATACGCAGTATTTT
TRBV9	.	TRBD1	TRBJ1-4	CASSARDRGITREKLFF	TGTGCCAGCAGCGCGAGGGACAGGGGGATTACGAGAGAAAAACTGTTTTTT
TRBV6-5	.	.	TRBJ1-1	CASAVNRNTEAFF	TGTGCCAGTGCGGTGAACCGGAACACTGAAGCTTTCTTT
TRBV5-1	.	.	TRBJ1-4	CASSGHGGGEKLFF	TGCGCCAGCAGCGGCCATGGAGGAGGGGAAAAACTGTTTTTT
TRBV10-3	.	TRBD1	TRBJ2-3	CAISESGQGSTDTQYF	TGTGCCATCAGTGAGTCGGGACAGGGGTCAACAGATACGCAGTATTTT
TRBV11-2	.	.	TRBJ1-2	CASSLASHNTGSGGYTF	TGTGCCAGCAGCTTAGCCTCACACAACACAGGGAGTGGTGGCTACACCTTC
TRBV2	.	.	TRBJ1-2	CASSHRDPNYGYTF	TGTGCCAGCAGCCACAGAGACCCTAACTATGGCTACACCTTC
TRBV2	few	.	TRBJ1-4	CASSATQLATNEKLFF	TGTGCCAGCAGCGCAACACAGTTAGCAACTAATGAAAAACTGTTTTTT
TRBV4-1	.	.	TRBJ1-6	CASSQDLNRAASPLHF	TGCGCCAGCAGCCAAGATTTGAACAGGGCGGCTTCACCCCTCCACTTT
TRBV2	.	.	TRBJ2-1	CASKRERNEQFF	TGTGCCAGCAAACGGGAGCGCAATGAGCAGTTCTTC
TRBV28	.	.	TRBJ2-2	CASSGDSPTGELFF	TGTGCCAGCTCGGGAGACTCACCCACCGGGGAGCTGTTTTTT